One sample yielded the 12 T cell receptor beta chains listed below, sequenced in a study of OX40 agonist ivuxolimab in advanced cancers. Sequencing was performed with immunoSEQ multiplex PCR; in TCRdb, only in-frame clones are kept and a portion is missing. The sample holds some 70,000 clones, approximately 90% seen once. The sample consisted of CD4+ or CD8+ T cells sorted from blood, taken in a trial of the OX40 agonist ivuxolimab. These TCRs come from an adult with an advanced solid tumor such as melanoma, head and neck, liver or kidney cancer.

This clone was seen only a few times. The chain has TRBV5-1 and TRBJ1-1; D uncertain. The CDR3 has 14 residues. Trimming cost V 4 bases and J 1 base, with 11 bases left between them. CDR1 and CDR2 (germline): SGHRS, YFSETQ. The CDR3 loop reads CASSDGGKNTEAFF. The DNA of the CDR3 is TGCGCCAGCAGCGACGGTGGGAAGAACACTGAAGCTTTCTTT.

This chain joins TRBV10-3 and TRBJ1-2; the match to TRBD1 covers 8 bases. Germline CDR1 ENHRY, CDR2 SYGVKD. The CDR3 runs 15 residues. Trimming took 5 bases from V and 2 from J; bases not matched to a gene: 7. CDR3 region: CAISSTGDGNYGYTF. The CDR3 DNA reads TGTGCCATCAGTTCGACAGGGGATGGAAACTATGGCTACACCTTC.

The rearrangement links TRBV30 to TRBJ2-2; 10 nucleotides match TRBD1. This CDR3 is 20 amino acids long. CDR1 and CDR2 from the germline V gene are GTSNPN and SVGIG (reference sequence). V was clipped by 3 bases and J by 5 bases; unmatched bases: 21. The CDR3 coding sequence is TGTGCCTGGAGCGCGTACCCCTTCGCCGCCCAGGACAGGGGGACCGGGGAGCTGTTTTTT. It codes for CAWSAYPFAAQDRGTGELFF.

This chain connects TRBV7-9 to TRBJ2-2; no definite D call. Germline V gene lookup returns CDR1 SEHNR and CDR2 FQNEAQ (reference sequence). V lost 5 bases and J lost 0, with 7 bases in between. The CDR3 totals 14 residues. CDR3 region: CASSRTANTGELFF. The CDR3 region has the DNA TGTGCCAGCAGCCGGACGGCGAACACCGGGGAGCTGTTTTTT. The whole variable domain, remainder taken from reference TRBV7-9 and TRBJ2-2, is DTGVSQNPRHKITKRGQNVTFRCDPISEHNRLYWYRQTLGQGPEFLTYFQNEAQLEKSRLLSDRFSAERPKGSFSTLEIQRTEQGDSAMYLCASSRTANTGELFFGEGSRLTVL.

The chain employs TRBV27 and TRBJ2-7; maybe TRBD1 (5 bases). In germline, CDR1 is MNHEY, CDR2 SMNVEV (reference sequence). This CDR3 is 16 amino acids long. Trimming stripped 0 bases from V and 3 bases from J, with 15 bases between. In DNA, the CDR3 is TGTGCCAGCAGTTTATCGGGCAATCAGGGCCGCTACGAGCAGTACTTC. This gives the protein CASSLSGNQGRYEQYF.

The chain links TRBV6-5 to TRBJ1-2, with D possibly being TRBD1 (5 bases). CDR3 size: 14 residues. With 2 bases removed from V and 4 bases from J, the gap between germline ends came to 11 bases. CDR1 MNHEY and CDR2 SVGAGI come from the germline V gene. The CDR3 sequence is CASSYSRGSYGYTF. In DNA form, the CDR3 reads TGTGCCAGCAGTTACAGCCGGGGGAGCTATGGCTACACCTTC.

This chain joins TRBV28 and TRBJ1-2; no reliable D call. The CDR3 contains 16 residues. Germline V lookup: CDR1 MDHEN, CDR2 SYDVKM. V gave up 5 bases and J gave up 7 bases, with 23 bases separating them. In nucleotides, the CDR3 is TGTGCCAGCAGTGTCGGAGACCCTGGCCTTGTTATTGGCTACACCTTC. The encoded protein is CASSVGDPGLVIGYTF.

The chain links TRBV11-3 to TRBJ2-5, with 12 nucleotides matching TRBD2. V was clipped by 4 bases and J by 4 bases; unmatched bases: 7. CDR3 length: 16 residues. Germline V gene sequence: CDR1 SGHNT, CDR2 YENEEA. CDR3 in amino acids: CASSSAGLAGSETQYF. The CDR3 coding sequence is TGTGCCAGCAGCTCAGCAGGACTAGCGGGATCAGAGACCCAGTACTTC.

The chain employs TRBV29-1 and TRBJ2-1; 13 bases fit TRBD2. The CDR3 runs to 14 residues. V lost 6 bases and J lost 8; bases outside the gene matches: 7. The germline CDR1 and CDR2 sequences are SQVTM and ANQGSEA. DNA of the CDR3: TGCAGCGTCGAGGGACTAGCGGGAAGCGATGAGCAGTTCTTC. It is translated as CSVEGLAGSDEQFF.

The J gene is TRBJ2-1, the V gene TRBV6-1; D gene uncertain. CDR1 is MNHNS and CDR2 is SASEGT in the germline V gene. The V end was cut by 6 bases, the J end by 12 bases, with 15 bases between. The CDR3 covers 12 residues. The CDR3, as DNA: TGTGCCAGCAGCCCCCCCGGTAGTGGGCAGTTCTTC. Amino acids: CASSPPGSGQFF.

The CDR3 DNA sequence: TGTGCCAGCAGCTCGTCCCCCGGCACGGGCCCTAATGAAAAACTGTTTTTT. Residues: CASSSSPGTGPNEKLFF. V usage is TRBV7-9 and J usage is TRBJ1-4; D is uncertain. The CDR3 has 17 residues. Trimming pared 4 bases from V and 3 bases from J, leaving 18 bases between. Germline CDR1 is SEHNR and CDR2 is FQNEAQ (reference sequence).

CDR3 in amino acids: CASTPGLAGGIGETQYF. The CDR3 DNA sequence: TGTGCCAGCACCCCGGGACTAGCGGGGGGGATAGGGGAGACCCAGTACTTC. The chain couples TRBV5-4 to TRBJ2-5, with 16 bases fitting TRBD2. Germline V gene data show CDR1 as SGHNT and CDR2 as YYREEE (reference sequence). CDR3 length: 17 residues. V shed 6 bases and J 5 bases; nucleotides not matched to a gene: 10.